This T cell receptor beta chain originates from a study of PD-L1 blockade in urothelial cancer. CDR3 size: 14 residues. Germline V gene data show CDR1 as GTSNPN and CDR2 as SVGIG (reference sequence). J lost 7 bases, V lost 2 bases, and 8 bases had no gene match. This table comes from immunoSEQ multiplex PCR, and its TCRdb copy is limited to in-frame clones, with some not included. In the table there are more than 75,000 clones, roughly 90% of which are singletons. The sample consisted of PBMCs, taken around atezolizumab (anti-PD-L1) treatment. The receptor's source is a man in his 60s with urothelial cancer. The chain couples TRBV30 to TRBJ2-1; TRBD1 agrees at 7 bases. CDR3 sequence (DNA): TGTGCCTGGAGTTGGGGCCAGGGGGAAAATGAGCAGTTCTTC. Translation gives CAWSWGQGENEQFF.